This T cell receptor beta chain was identified during a study of early T cells in non-severe SARS-CoV-2 infection. Findings and caveats of the study: CD4 and private specificities were missed by VDJdb matching, which favored anti-spike CD8 responses.

This clonotype has a count of ten or more. As yet, its antigen is unknown. TCRdb recomputed calls from the 5' RACE reads with MiXCR, one row per CDR3 protein. The repertoire has roughly 51,000 distinct CDR3 sequences, approximately 9.8% of them found once; the top ten carry over 6.5%. V lost 4 bases and J lost 6; bases outside the gene matches: 3. The CDR3 runs to 15 residues. The sequence was obtained from an adult who was a healthcare worker with PCR-confirmed SARS-CoV-2 infection or an uninfected control (not recorded which). Material: whole blood. The chain links TRBV12-3 or TRBV12-4 to TRBJ2-2, with 12 bases matching TRBD1. This chain's CDR3 is CASSSRDRGPGELFF. CDR3 DNA: TGTGCCAGCAGTTCCCGGGACAGGGGGCCCGGGGAGCTGTTTTTT.